What follows is one TCR beta chain and its context. In this sample, this clonotype turned up many times. Its antigen remains unidentified. Per-nucleotide qualities are absent, and no much larger clonotype sits a single base away. This entry belongs to a study of identical twins (dated by TCRdb to the mid-2010s). Broadly, across the study: The study deep-sequenced TCR alpha and beta repertoires from monozygotic twins, unrelated adults of various ages and cord blood to test whether fetal clonotypes persist. To rule out contamination, replicate twin experiments were performed at different times with different library preparation protocols. Results the study describes overall, beyond this receptor: In monozygotic twins, recombination models systematically underestimated out-of-frame TCR alpha sharing, but the models matched the sharing seen between unrelated individuals. In beta out-of-frame sequences, excess twin sharing was weaker, because having fewer shared sequences lowered the signal-to-noise ratio. Abundant cord blood beta clonotypes carried fewer insertions; young adult naive repertoires showed a weaker similar trend, while memory repertoires showed none. Out-of-frame TCR alpha sequences shared between twins showed an excess of low generation-probability sequences compared with coincidental sharing between unrelated individuals. Because the same donors could not be followed over many years, the conclusions depended on cross-sectional statistical analysis. Zero-insertion analyses could be partly confounded by invariant T cells such as MAIT and iNKT, though diverse VJ usage argued against such confounding for most clonotypes.

Library method: 5' RACE. The data were produced on an Illumina HiSeq 2000. Template switching added a universal primer binding site, and the final cDNA carried a unique molecular identifier that allowed TCR cDNA molecules to be counted accurately. Specific primers in the conserved constant-segment region were used to synthesize first-strand cDNA for the TCR alpha and beta chains. To control for contamination, every cDNA library was double barcoded, receiving both a SMART-Mk sample barcode and Illumina barcodes. TruSeq adapter sequences and Illumina sample barcodes were added in two successive PCR steps. TCR alpha and beta cDNA libraries were sequenced on the Illumina HiSeq platform with custom primers. The original methods were these. Unique molecular identifiers were extracted from raw reads with MiGEC, and CDR3 positions were determined with MiXCR. Recombination models were inferred per individual with the repgenHMM and IGoR tools using an EM algorithm. The analysis of shared clonotypes was done with the tcR package in R, with sharing normalized by the product of cloneset sizes. To study raw recombination without the effects of thymic and clonal selection, out-of-frame nonproductive sequences were analyzed. TCRdb took the public reads, trimmed them with fastp at Q25, ran MiXCR for clone calling and kept in-frame beta chains. For every CDR3 protein sequence, its rows merge into one entry that carries the most common genes and DNA. The V and J calls and clone size are TCRdb's, not the authors'. For this sample the table gives just under 650,000 distinct CDR3 sequences, of which around 7.4% were detected only once. The ten most abundant clones make up less than 2% of the sample.

All donors were healthy Caucasians. The twin cohort comprised three pairs of female monozygotic twins, all aged about 18 to 29 years. The RNA used for TCR libraries was isolated from peripheral blood mononuclear cells. V sheds 0 bases and J sheds 3 bases, leaving 9 bases between their ends. There are 14 amino acids in the CDR3, from cysteine to phenylalanine inclusive. Solely the CDR3 DNA is kept, with 42 bases framed from the first base. In the germline V gene, CDR1 corresponds to ENHRY and CDR2 to SYGVKD. The same data also contributed to another study, on yellow fever vaccine responses in identical twins. Reported in the second study: The T cell response to vaccination in identical twins was reported by the authors to appear partly convergent and partly personalized. Focusing on identical twins, the study followed the T cell clones that responded to the vaccine, and did so with precision.

The V gene is TRBV10-3 and the J gene is TRBJ2-7; perhaps TRBD2 is the D gene, with 7 bases matching. The source material was PBMCs. The receptor's source is a woman younger than 30 in good health. The CDR3 here reads CAISESGGLYEQYF. The nucleotides are TGTGCCATCAGTGAGTCGGGGGGGCTCTACGAGCAGTACTTC.